The 3 T cell receptor beta chains below come from one sample, sequenced in a study of T cells in Graves' hyperthyroidism and ophthalmopathy. From RNA transcripts, TCR beta CDR3 regions were amplified. TCR CDR3 regions were first amplified by RT-PCR with HTBI primers. TCRdb used MiXCR to reprocess the multiplex PCR reads, holding one entry per CDR3 protein. Of 250,000 to 350,000 distinct CDR3 sequences in the sample, roughly 15% are singletons; the top ten hold approximately 33%. The sequencing sample was made of blood. The receptors were gathered from a man aged 25 to 45 with Graves' hyperthyroidism.

The table lists this clonotype with many counts. The V and J genes are TRBV30 and TRBJ1-2; D ambiguous. Germline V lookup: CDR1 GTSNPN, CDR2 SVGIG (reference sequence). V was trimmed by 8 bases and J by 0 bases, leaving 10 bases between them. The CDR3 has 12 amino acids. CDR3 amino acids: CARGAPNYGYTF. In nucleotides, the CDR3 is TGTGCCAGAGGCGCCCCTAACTATGGCTACACCTTC.

V usage is TRBV15 and J usage is TRBJ2-5, with 10 nucleotides matching TRBD2. The V gene end was trimmed by 1 base and the J gene end by 6 bases; junction bases not matched to a gene: 8. CDR1 is LNHNV, CDR2 YYDKDF, per germline (reference sequence). The CDR3 runs 16 residues. The CDR3: CATSRGGAGGGQTQYF. For the CDR3, the DNA is TGTGCCACCAGCAGAGGGGGAGCGGGGGGGGGGCAGACCCAGTACTTC.

This clonotype was picked up a small number of times. The chain employs TRBV18 and TRBJ2-5, with D possibly matching TRBD2 (6 bases). Trimming took 3 bases from V and 1 from J, leaving 12 bases between them. This CDR3 is built from 15 residues. The germline V gene encodes CDR1 KGHSH and CDR2 LQKENI. The CDR3 DNA follows: TGTGCCAGCTCACCTAACGGGAGACCCCAAGAGACCCAGTACTTC. Amino acids: CASSPNGRPQETQYF.